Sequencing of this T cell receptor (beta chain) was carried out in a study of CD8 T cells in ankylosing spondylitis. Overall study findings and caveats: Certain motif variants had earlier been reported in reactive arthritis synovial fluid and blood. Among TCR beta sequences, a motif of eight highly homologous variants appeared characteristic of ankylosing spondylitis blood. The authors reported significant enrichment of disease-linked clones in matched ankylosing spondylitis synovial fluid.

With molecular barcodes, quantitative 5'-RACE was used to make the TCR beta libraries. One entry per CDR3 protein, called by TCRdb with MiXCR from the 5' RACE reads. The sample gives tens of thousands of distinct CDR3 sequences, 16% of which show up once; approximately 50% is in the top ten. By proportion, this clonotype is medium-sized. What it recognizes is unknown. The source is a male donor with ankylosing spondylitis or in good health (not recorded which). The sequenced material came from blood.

The CDR3: CASSLDGAKNIQYF. As DNA, the CDR3 is TGTGCCAGCAGCTTGGACGGCGCCAAAAACATTCAGTACTTC. The genes are TRBV12-3 or TRBV12-4 and TRBJ2-4; no clear D. The CDR3 consists of 14 residues. V was trimmed by 6 bases and J by 1 base, leaving 10 bases between them.